Below, one T cell receptor beta chain is given with its context. This sample is part of a study of blood T cell repertoires in COVID-19. Study-level information: COVID-19 samples, acute and convalescent, were from the United States, Italy and Spain.

With V trimmed by 6 bases and J by 9 bases, 3 bases remained unmatched. Germline CDR1 MNHNY, CDR2 SVGAGI (reference sequence). The CDR3 contains 13 residues. Per the authors' pipeline: Reference gene primer amplification gave estimated nucleated cell counts. Clones were read by immunoSEQ multiplex PCR, and TCRdb kept only the in-frame ones, dropping some. V and J calls and clone size are given by that table; D and trimming were obtained from the DNA. The sample records approximately 140,000 clones, around nine tenths being singletons. The sequenced sample was peripheral blood. This receptor was identified in a woman between 40 and 50 years old with acute or convalescent COVID-19. The chain employs TRBV6-6 and TRBJ2-1, with 12 nucleotides matching TRBD2. CDR3 protein: CASRLAGGGEQFF. CDR3 coding DNA: TGTGCCAGCAGACTAGCGGGGGGAGGTGAGCAGTTCTTC.